This T cell receptor beta chain was documented in a study of blood T cell repertoires in COVID-19. Study details: Spain, Italy and the United States supplied samples that represented acute and convalescent COVID-19.

This clone has just one count. Germline CDR1 and CDR2: ENHRY and SYGVKD. The junction had 12 bases not matched to a gene; V was cut back by 9 bases and J by 2 bases. This CDR3 region has 15 residues. TCRdb's table, derived via immunoSEQ multiplex PCR, lists solely in-frame clones and lacks some. The table includes about 190,000 clones, roughly 80% detected once. This chain uses TRBV10-3 with TRBJ1-1; 7 bases are a match to TRBD1. Sample: peripheral blood. This clonotype was sampled from a woman in her 30s with acute or convalescent COVID-19. CDR3 amino acids: CAMLGTGTDNTEAFF. The CDR3 DNA reads TGTGCCATGCTGGGGACCGGGACAGACAACACTGAAGCTTTCTTT.